One and the same sample provided the 20 T cell receptor beta chains below, sequenced in a study of vaccination and CD4 T cells after COVID-19. Sample treatment: approximately nine-day PBMC culture with coronavirus spike peptide pools or control peptides (ViraFEST assay). The Oncomine TCR Beta short-read assay sequenced DNA from cultured CD4+ T cells. TCRdb called the PCR reads again in MiXCR, with one record for every CDR3 protein. This table has some 15,000 distinct CDR3 sequences, around 40% appearing once. These receptors' targets are unknown. Material: CD4+ T cells from blood, cultured in vitro, obtained before SARS-CoV-2 vaccination. Receptor source: a human donor who had recovered from COVID-19.

This chain connects TRBV11-2 to TRBJ2-3; no firm D call. The ends were cut back, 1 base at V and 5 bases at J, with 10 bases in the middle. CDR3 size: 14 residues. The germline V gene encodes CDR1 SGHAT and CDR2 FQNNGV. This chain's CDR3 is CASSLGPSRDTQYF. The CDR3 DNA reads TGTGCCAGCAGCTTAGGCCCCTCCAGAGATACGCAGTATTTT. The full variable domain, in which reference TRBV11-2 and TRBJ2-3 provide the parts outside the CDR3, is EAGVAQSPRYKIIEKRQSVAFWCNPISGHATLYWYQQILGQGPKLLIQFQNNGVVDDSQLPKDRFSAERLKGVDSTLKIQPAKLEDSAVYLCASSLGPSRDTQYFGPGTRLTVL.

This clonotype is classed as medium-sized. This rearrangement joins TRBV20-1 to TRBJ1-5; TRBD1 is a possible D gene (6 bases). The CDR3 sequence is 14 residues long. V lost 0 bases and J lost 4, with 10 bases in between. Germline V lookup: CDR1 DFQATT, CDR2 SNEGSKA (reference sequence). CDR3 protein: CSARENRENQPQHF. For the CDR3, the DNA is TGCAGTGCTAGAGAGAACAGGGAAAATCAGCCCCAGCATTTT.

This clonotype has a handful of counts. The rearrangement joins TRBV7-2 to TRBJ2-3; a weak D match, TRBD1 (7 bases). The CDR3 runs 15 residues. V was pared by 1 base and J by 4 bases, with 12 bases between. Germline V gene data show CDR1 as SGHTA and CDR2 as FQGNSA. Here the CDR3 reads CASSLGLDRADTQYF. The CDR3, as DNA: TGTGCCAGCAGCTTAGGACTAGACAGGGCAGATACGCAGTATTTT.

This clonotype has just a few counts. The chain combines TRBV6-1 with TRBJ1-5; 8 bases are a match to TRBD1. This CDR3 comprises 15 residues. Germline trimming cut 4 bases from V and 1 base from J; bases unmatched to any gene: 3. The germline CDR1 and CDR2 sequences are MNHNS and SASEGT. The CDR3 loop is CASSVGQASNQPQHF. DNA of the CDR3: TGTGCCAGCAGTGTGGGACAGGCGAGCAATCAGCCCCAGCATTTT.

This chain links TRBV2 with TRBJ1-2, with a tentative D call TRBD1 (6 bases). This CDR3 has 13 amino acids. Trimming took off 5 bases at V and 8 bases at J, with 15 bases between the two ends. In germline, CDR1 is SNHLY, CDR2 FYNNEI. CDR3 DNA sequence: TGTGCCAGCAGTAGGCAGGGGAAAATCGGCTACACCTTC. Translation gives CASSRQGKIGYTF.

This clonotype came up once. V gene TRBV9 combines with J gene TRBJ2-5; maybe TRBD1 (6 bases). Germline V gives CDR1 SGDLS, CDR2 YYNGEE. With 0 bases removed from V and 7 bases from J, the gap between germline ends came to 13 bases. This CDR3 spans 14 amino acids. CDR3 residues: CASSVGTGSVTQYF. CDR3 coding DNA: TGTGCCAGCAGCGTAGGCACAGGGTCTGTGACCCAGTACTTC.

This clonotype showed up just a few times. The rearrangement uses TRBV10-3 and TRBJ2-7, with 7 bases matching TRBD1. CDR1 is ENHRY, CDR2 SYGVKD, per germline. V gave up 0 bases and J gave up 3 bases; unmatched junction bases: 2. This CDR3 comprises 14 residues. The CDR3 reads CAISESGTDYEQYF. In nucleotides, the CDR3 is TGTGCCATCAGTGAGTCCGGGACAGACTACGAGCAGTACTTC.

The chain carries TRBV18 and TRBJ2-5; D is possibly TRBD1 (5 bases). Germline V gene sequence: CDR1 KGHSH, CDR2 LQKENI. Trimming shortened V by 4 bases and J by 2 bases, and 17 bases separated the two germline ends. This CDR3 region has 16 residues. The CDR3 DNA follows: TGTGCCAGCTCACTTTCACGCGTCAGGGTTCAAGAGACCCAGTACTTC. Translating it yields CASSLSRVRVQETQYF.

This chain links TRBV5-4 with TRBJ2-6; D is possibly TRBD1 (6 bases). V was trimmed by 4 bases and J by 3 bases, leaving 17 bases between them. Germline CDR1 reads SGHNT; CDR2 reads YYREEE (reference sequence). CDR3 length: 17 residues. Here the CDR3 reads CASSRQVQRDGANVLTF. The CDR3 DNA follows: TGTGCCAGCAGCAGACAGGTTCAACGGGATGGGGCCAACGTCCTGACTTTC.

The chain links TRBV19 to TRBJ1-5; D is unclear. The length of the CDR3 is 12 residues. Germline values: CDR1 LNHDA, CDR2 SQIVND (reference sequence). The ends were cut back, 6 bases at V and 5 bases at J, with 8 bases in the middle. CDR3 in amino acids: CASRSTDQPQHF. As DNA, the CDR3 is TGTGCCAGTAGATCGACGGATCAGCCCCAGCATTTT.

The V call is TRBV19, the J call TRBJ2-7; a weak D match, TRBD2 (6 bases). V was shortened by 5 bases and J by 10 bases, with 15 bases between the two germline ends. Germline V gives CDR1 LNHDA, CDR2 SQIVND (reference sequence). CDR3 length: 12 amino acids. In nucleotides, the CDR3 is TGTGCCAGTAGTCTACGGGGGAGCCGTCAGTACTTC. It is translated as CASSLRGSRQYF.

This clonotype has only a few counts. This chain joins TRBV20-1 and TRBJ1-2, with TRBD1 matching 8 bases. Unmatched junction bases numbered 6, after V lost 6 bases and J lost 0 bases. The CDR3 covers 14 residues. The germline gives CDR1 DFQATT, CDR2 SNEGSKA (reference sequence). The CDR3, as DNA: TGCAGTGCGAGAAGGACAGGGACTAACTATGGCTACACCTTC. Translating it yields CSARRTGTNYGYTF.

This clonotype was observed a few times. The CDR3 DNA sequence: TGTGCCAGCAGCTTAGGGACAGGGAGGCAAGAGACCCAGTACTTC. Its protein product is CASSLGTGRQETQYF. This chain joins TRBV11-2 and TRBJ2-5; TRBD1 agrees at 8 bases. Germline CDR1 SGHAT, CDR2 FQNNGV. V lost 1 base, J lost 2 bases, and 3 bases stayed unmatched. The CDR3 runs 15 residues. Together with reference TRBV11-2 and TRBJ2-5, the CDR3 gives the full variable domain: EAGVAQSPRYKIIEKRQSVAFWCNPISGHATLYWYQQILGQGPKLLIQFQNNGVVDDSQLPKDRFSAERLKGVDSTLKIQPAKLEDSAVYLCASSLGTGRQETQYFGPGTRLLVL.

V is TRBV6-2 or TRBV6-3 and J is TRBJ2-6; TRBD1 is a possible D gene (6 bases). CDR3 length: 16 residues. Germline V CDR1 and CDR2: MNHEY, SVGEGT. V lost 0 bases, J lost 2 bases, and 8 bases lay in between. DNA for the CDR3: TGTGCCAGCAGTTACTCAGCAGGGGCTGGGGCCAACGTCCTGACTTTC. This codes for CASSYSAGAGANVLTF.

The gene calls are TRBV2 and TRBJ1-5, with 10 bases identical to TRBD1. The CDR3 has 18 residues. V shed 3 bases, J shed 0 bases, and the junction held 8 bases outside the gene matches. Germline CDR1 SNHLY, CDR2 FYNNEI. CDR3 coding DNA: TGTGCCAGCAGTGATGGACAGGGGGTAGGCGATAGCAATCAGCCCCAGCATTTT. It specifies CASSDGQGVGDSNQPQHF.

This chain connects TRBV28 to TRBJ1-1; tentatively, D is TRBD1 (6 bases). Germline CDR1 and CDR2: MDHEN and SYDVKM. The CDR3 extends over 14 amino acids. V lost 6 bases to trimming and J lost 5 bases, with 16 bases between them. The CDR3 sequence: CASRLGGMGTEAFF. Written as DNA, the CDR3 is TGTGCCAGCAGGTTGGGGGGCATGGGGACTGAAGCTTTCTTT.

This rearrangement joins TRBV19 to TRBJ1-2, with a tentative D call TRBD1 (6 bases). Trimming took 7 bases from V and 4 from J, leaving 19 bases between them. The CDR3 extends over 15 amino acids. Germline-derived CDR1 and CDR2 are LNHDA and SQIVND (reference sequence). In nucleotides, the CDR3 is TGTGCCAGTACCCCAGACAGGACCCCTACCTATGGCTACACCTTC. It codes for CASTPDRTPTYGYTF. Based on the CDR3 plus reference TRBV19 and TRBJ1-2, the full variable domain is DGGITQSPKYLFRKEGQNVTLSCEQNLNHDAMYWYRQDPGQGLRLIYYSQIVNDFQKGDIAEGYSVSREKKESFPLTVTSAQKNPTAFYLCASTPDRTPTYGYTFGSGTRLTVV.

The CDR3 loop is CASSLAGGVGQETQYF. For the CDR3, the DNA is TGTGCCAGCAGCTTAGCGGGAGGGGTAGGCCAAGAGACCCAGTACTTC. The genes are TRBV7-2 and TRBJ2-5; 7 bases fit TRBD2. Germline V gene lookup returns CDR1 SGHTA and CDR2 FQGNSA. The CDR3 has 16 residues. With V trimmed by 0 bases and J by 1 base, 5 bases remained unmatched.

The chain carries TRBV4-3 and TRBJ1-6; TRBD1 aligns across 10 bases. The CDR3 runs to 15 residues. Germline V gives CDR1 LGHNA, CDR2 YSLEER. The V gene end was trimmed by 0 bases and the J gene end by 13 bases; junction bases not matched to a gene: 6. Written as DNA, the CDR3 is TGCGCCAGCAGCCAAGATAGACAGGGGGCCCGTCCCCTCCACTTT. Encoded protein: CASSQDRQGARPLHF.

The V gene is TRBV6-1, the J gene TRBJ1-5, with 8 bases identical to TRBD1. There are 15 residues in the CDR3. The germline V gene encodes CDR1 MNHNS and CDR2 SASEGT. V dropped 6 bases and J dropped 6; count of bases not matched to a gene: 10. DNA for the CDR3: TGTGCCAGCAGCGGGGGACAGGCGACGCGTCAGCCCCAGCATTTT. Residues: CASSGGQATRQPQHF.